This T cell receptor (beta chain) came from a study of cytomegalovirus exposure and HLA in healthy donors. The germline V gene has CDR1 LNHNV and CDR2 YYDKDF (reference sequence). Trimming cost V 2 bases and J 5 bases; bases outside gene matches: 16. The CDR3 is 18 residues long. PCR used 60 Vbeta primers and 13 Jbeta primers. Measured with immunoSEQ multiplex PCR; TCRdb has only the in-frame clones, and not every one. The sample yields tens of thousands of clones, 70% seen once. The receptor was derived from a woman aged 55-70 years in good health and CMV-seropositive. V is TRBV15 and J is TRBJ2-7; 9 bases map to TRBD1. The sample taken for sequencing was PBMCs. The DNA of the CDR3 is TGTGCCACCAGCAGACCACCCGGGACAGGGTTCGGCACCCACGAGCAGTACTTC. It specifies CATSRPPGTGFGTHEQYF.